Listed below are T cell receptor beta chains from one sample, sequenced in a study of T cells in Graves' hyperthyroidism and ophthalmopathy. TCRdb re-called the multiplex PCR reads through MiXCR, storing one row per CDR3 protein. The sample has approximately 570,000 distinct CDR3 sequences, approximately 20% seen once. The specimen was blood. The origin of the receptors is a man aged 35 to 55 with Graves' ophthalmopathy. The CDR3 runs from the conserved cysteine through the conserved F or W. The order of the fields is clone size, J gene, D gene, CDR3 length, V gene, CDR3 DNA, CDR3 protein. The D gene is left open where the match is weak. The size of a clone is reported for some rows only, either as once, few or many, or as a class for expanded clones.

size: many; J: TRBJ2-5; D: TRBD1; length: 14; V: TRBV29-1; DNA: TGCAGCGTTGGCTCGGACAGGGCAGGAAAGACCCAGTACTTC; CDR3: CSVGSDRAGKTQYF
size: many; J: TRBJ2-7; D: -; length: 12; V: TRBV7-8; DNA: TGTGCCAGCAGTCCAGAGGTCGGAGAGCAGTACTTC; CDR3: CASSPEVGEQYF
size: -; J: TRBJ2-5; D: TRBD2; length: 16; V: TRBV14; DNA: TGTGCCAGCAGCCATGTGACTAGCCGGGGTGGAGAGACCCAGTACTTC; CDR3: CASSHVTSRGGETQYF
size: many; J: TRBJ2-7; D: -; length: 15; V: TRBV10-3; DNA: TGTGCCATCAGTGAGTCGAGGCCAGGTTCCTACGAGCAGTACTTC; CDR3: CAISESRPGSYEQYF
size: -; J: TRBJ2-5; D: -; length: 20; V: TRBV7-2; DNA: TGTGCCAGCAGCCTTATGGCAGGGGGCCCCCGGACTAGGCACTTTGGGACCCAGTACTTC; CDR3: CASSLMAGGPRTRHFGTQYF
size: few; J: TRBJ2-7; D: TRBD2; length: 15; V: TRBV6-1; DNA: TGTGCCAGCAGCGGCGGTGGGAGGGCCATATACGAGCAGTACTTC; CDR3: CASSGGGRAIYEQYF
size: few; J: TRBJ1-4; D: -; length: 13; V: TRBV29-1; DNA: TGCAGCGTTGATGGAGGCTCGGGGGAAAAACTGTTTTTT; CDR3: CSVDGGSGEKLFF
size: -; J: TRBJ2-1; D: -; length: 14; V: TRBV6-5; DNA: TGTGCCAGCAGTTACTCTTCAGTAGGCAATGAGCAGTTCTTC; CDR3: CASSYSSVGNEQFF
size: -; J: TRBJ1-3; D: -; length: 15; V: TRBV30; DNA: TGTGCCTGGAGTGTTAAGGCCGGCTCTGGAAACACCATATATTTT; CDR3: CAWSVKAGSGNTIYF
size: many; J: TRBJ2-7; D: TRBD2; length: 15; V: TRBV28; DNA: TGTGCCAGCAGTAATCCGGGACTAGCTGATTACGAGCAGTACTTC; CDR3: CASSNPGLADYEQYF
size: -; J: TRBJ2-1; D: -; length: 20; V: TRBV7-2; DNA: TGTGCCAGCAGTTCCCCTCCGGGTAAGCTAGGCTTGGGCTCCTACAATGAGCAGTTCTTC; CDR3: CASSSPPGKLGLGSYNEQFF
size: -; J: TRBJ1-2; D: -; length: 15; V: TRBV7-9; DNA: TGTGCCAGCAGCTTAGCGCTAGCGACAGTCTATGGCTACACCTTC; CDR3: CASSLALATVYGYTF
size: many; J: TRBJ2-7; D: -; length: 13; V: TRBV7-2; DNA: TGTGCCAGCAGTTATCCCTATACCTACGAGCAGTACTTC; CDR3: CASSYPYTYEQYF
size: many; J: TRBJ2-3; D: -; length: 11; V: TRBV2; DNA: TGTGCCAGCAAAAGGGAAAATACGCAGTATTTT; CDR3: CASKRENTQYF
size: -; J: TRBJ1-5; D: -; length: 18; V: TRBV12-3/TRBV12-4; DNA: TGTGCCAGCAGCACGAGGGACGGGATTCTTTATAGCAATCAGCCCCAGCATTTT; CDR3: CASSTRDGILYSNQPQHF
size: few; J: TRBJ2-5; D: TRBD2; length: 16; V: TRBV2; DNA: TGTGCCAGCAGCTTCTCCCTGGCGGGAGCCGGTGAGACCCAGTACTTC; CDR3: CASSFSLAGAGETQYF
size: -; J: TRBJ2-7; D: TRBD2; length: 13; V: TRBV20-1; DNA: TGCAGTGCTGGGACTAGCGGGTGGGGCGAGCAGTACTTC; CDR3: CSAGTSGWGEQYF
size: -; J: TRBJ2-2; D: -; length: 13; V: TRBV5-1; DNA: TGCGCCAGCAGGACAGGGACTTCCGGGGAGCTGTTTTTT; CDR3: CASRTGTSGELFF
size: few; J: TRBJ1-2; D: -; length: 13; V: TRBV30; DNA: TGTGCCTGGAGTAAATGGGATCGGCTTGGCTACACCTTC; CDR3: CAWSKWDRLGYTF
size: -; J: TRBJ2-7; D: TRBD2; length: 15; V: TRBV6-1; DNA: TGTGCCAGCAGCACTAGACCGGGACTACCCTACGAGCAGTACTTC; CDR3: CASSTRPGLPYEQYF
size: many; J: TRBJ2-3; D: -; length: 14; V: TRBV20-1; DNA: TGCAGTGCTCTCGAAGAACTATCCACAGATACGCAGTATTTT; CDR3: CSALEELSTDTQYF
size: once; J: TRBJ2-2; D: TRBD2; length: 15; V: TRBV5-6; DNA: TGTGCCACCACAGCGGGAGGGGGCAGCACCGGGGAGCTGTTTTTT; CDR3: CATTAGGGSTGELFF
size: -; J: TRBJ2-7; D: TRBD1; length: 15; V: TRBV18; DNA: TGTGCCAGCTCACACGGGACAGCCGACCACTACGAGCAGTACTTC; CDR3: CASSHGTADHYEQYF
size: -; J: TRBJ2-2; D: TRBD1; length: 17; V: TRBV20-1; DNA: TGCAGTGCTAGTTTAGCCAACAGGGGGCGTTACACCGGGGAGCTGTTTTTT; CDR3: CSASLANRGRYTGELFF
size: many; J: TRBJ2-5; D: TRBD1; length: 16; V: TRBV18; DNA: TGTGCCAGTTCTTCGCTTCCCGGGACAGGGAAAGAGACCCAGTACTTC; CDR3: CASSSLPGTGKETQYF
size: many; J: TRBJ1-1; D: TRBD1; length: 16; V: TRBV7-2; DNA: TGTGCCAGCAGCTTAGGGGCACAGGGGGGTAACACTGAAGCTTTCTTT; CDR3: CASSLGAQGGNTEAFF
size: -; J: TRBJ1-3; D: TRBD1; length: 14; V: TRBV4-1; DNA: TGCGCCAGCAGGGGACAGCATTCTGGAAACACCATATATTTT; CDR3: CASRGQHSGNTIYF
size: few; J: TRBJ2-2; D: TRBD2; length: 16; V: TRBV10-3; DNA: TGTGCCATCAGGCCGGGACTAGCGGGGAACACCGGGGAGCTGTTTTTT; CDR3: CAIRPGLAGNTGELFF
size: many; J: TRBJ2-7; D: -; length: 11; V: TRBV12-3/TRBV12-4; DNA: TGTGCCAGCAGTACGACGGGGCAGCAGTACTTC; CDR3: CASSTTGQQYF
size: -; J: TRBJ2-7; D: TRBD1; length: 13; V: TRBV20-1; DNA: TGCAGTGCTAGCGGACAGGGCGCCTACGAGCAGTACTTC; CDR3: CSASGQGAYEQYF
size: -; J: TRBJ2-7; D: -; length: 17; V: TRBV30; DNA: TGTGCCTGGAGCGAAAGATCAGGGATTGTGTCCTACAATGAGCAGTACTTC; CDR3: CAWSERSGIVSYNEQYF